The 18 T cell receptor beta chains below were found in one sample sequenced in a study of OX40 agonist ivuxolimab in advanced cancers. Clones were sequenced by immunoSEQ multiplex PCR, and TCRdb holds only the in-frame ones, with some missing. The sample has around 67,000 clones, approximately 84% seen once. Sequences were derived from CD4+ or CD8+ T cells sorted from blood, sampled in a trial of the OX40 agonist ivuxolimab. All receptors derive from an adult with an advanced solid tumor such as melanoma, head and neck, liver or kidney cancer.

This clone was seen just once. The J gene is TRBJ2-3, the V gene TRBV7-6; D gene uncertain. CDR1 SGHVS and CDR2 FNYEAQ come from the germline V gene. Trimming removed 0 bases from V and 4 bases from J, with 11 bases in between. CDR3 length equals 15 residues. The CDR3 here is CASSLAQLRADTQYF. CDR3 nucleotides: TGTGCCAGCAGCTTAGCCCAGCTCCGGGCAGATACGCAGTATTTT. Supplemented by reference TRBV7-6 and TRBJ2-3, the full variable domain reads GAGVSQSPRYKVTKRGQDVALRCDPISGHVSLYWYRQALGQGPEFLTYFNYEAQQDKSGLPNDRFSAERPEGSISTLTIQRTEQRDSAMYRCASSLAQLRADTQYFGPGTRLTVL.

A word on this clone: The same CDR3 is also encoded by other DNA sequences in this sample. The chain uses TRBV7-6 and TRBJ1-5; TRBD1 agrees at 7 bases. Germline-derived CDR1 and CDR2 are SGHVS and FNYEAQ. This CDR3 spans 14 amino acids. V was clipped by 0 bases and J by 4 bases; unmatched bases: 0. CDR3 region: CASSLARGNQPQHF. The CDR3 nucleotides read TGTGCCAGCAGCTTAGCCAGGGGGAATCAGCCCCAGCATTTT.

The chain has TRBV20-1 and TRBJ1-1, with TRBD1 as a possible D gene (5 bases). The CDR3 extends over 11 amino acids. CDR1 and CDR2 from the germline V gene are DFQATT and SNEGSKA (reference sequence). Trimming took off 5 bases at V and 6 bases at J, with 10 bases between the two ends. The CDR3: CSAGAMAEAFF. CDR3 nucleotide sequence: TGCAGTGCTGGGGCAATGGCTGAAGCTTTCTTT.

The V call is TRBV7-8, the J call TRBJ2-3; 7 bases agree with TRBD1. The V gene's germline CDR1 is SGHVS and CDR2 FQNEAQ. The CDR3 has 14 residues. The V segment lost 0 bases and the J segment 6 bases; nucleotides outside the gene matches: 3. The CDR3 DNA sequence: TGTGCCAGCAGCTTAGCGAGCAGGGGGGATACGCAGTATTTT. It encodes CASSLASRGDTQYF.

This chain uses TRBV5-4 with TRBJ1-1; D might be TRBD1 (6 bases). Germline V gene sequence: CDR1 SGHNT, CDR2 YYREEE (reference sequence). This CDR3 is built from 16 residues. Trimming pared 4 bases from V and 1 base from J, leaving 17 bases between. The chain's CDR3 is CASSLGGAARNTEAFF. CDR3 sequence (DNA): TGTGCCAGCAGCCTCGGGGGGGCAGCTAGGAACACTGAAGCTTTCTTT.

This sequence joins TRBV5-1 and TRBJ1-3; tentatively, D is TRBD1 (6 bases). Germline loops: CDR1 SGHRS, CDR2 YFSETQ. The CDR3 is 15 residues long. V was cut by 6 bases and J by 0 bases, with 13 bases left in between. In nucleotides, the CDR3 is TGCGCCAGCACCCTGACAGGTCTCTCTGGAAACACCATATATTTT. It translates to CASTLTGLSGNTIYF.

This clone occurred many times. Here the CDR3 reads CASNLGTGTIQYF. As DNA, the CDR3 is TGTGCCAGCAATTTGGGGACAGGAACCATTCAGTACTTC. The chain is built from TRBV25-1 and TRBJ2-4, with TRBD1 identical over 8 bases. This CDR3 region has 13 residues. The V gene's germline CDR1 is MGHDK and CDR2 SYGVNS. V was pared by 7 bases and J by 9 bases, with 8 bases of the junction left unmatched.

As regards this clone: An end of the junction differs from the germline gene, which may be a read error. This chain uses TRBV7-7 with TRBJ2-5, with D possibly matching TRBD1 (5 bases). This CDR3 has 14 amino acids. From germline, CDR1 is SSHAT and CDR2 FNYEAQ (reference sequence). CDR3 DNA sequence: TGTGCTAGCAGCCCGACAGCCCTGGAAGAGACCCAGTACTTC. It translates to CASSPTALEETQYF.

This sequence joins TRBV11-2 and TRBJ1-1; D is ambiguous. The ends were cut back, 7 bases at V and 1 base at J, with 13 bases in the middle. Germline-derived CDR1 and CDR2 are SGHAT and FQNNGV. The CDR3 runs to 14 residues. CDR3 in amino acids: CASTQKAGNTEAFF. The CDR3 DNA reads as TGTGCCAGCACCCAAAAGGCAGGGAACACTGAAGCTTTCTTT.

The V gene is TRBV2, the J gene TRBJ2-3; possible D gene TRBD1, 6 bases. Trimming stripped 0 bases from V and 9 bases from J, with 19 bases between. The V gene's germline CDR1 is SNHLY and CDR2 FYNNEI. The CDR3 runs to 16 residues. The CDR3 here is CASSEAWDTYSSTQYF. CDR3 nucleotide sequence: TGTGCCAGCAGTGAAGCGTGGGACACTTACAGTTCCACGCAGTATTTT.

This rearrangement joins TRBV4-1 to TRBJ2-5; 9 nucleotides align to TRBD1. Trimming at V came to 3 bases and at J to 2 bases, leaving 4 bases not matched to a gene. CDR1 is MGHRA, CDR2 YSYEKL, per germline. This CDR3 spans 15 amino acids. The CDR3 loop reads CASSHPGTGQETQYF. In nucleotides, the CDR3 is TGCGCCAGCAGCCACCCCGGGACAGGGCAAGAGACCCAGTACTTC.

The chain joins TRBV14 to TRBJ1-2; D is uncertain. Deletions cut 3 bases from V and 0 bases from J, with 2 bases between. Germline CDR1 reads SGHDN; CDR2 reads FVKESK. The CDR3 runs to 12 residues. The CDR3 DNA reads TGTGCCAGCAGCCAGGCTAACTATGGCTACACCTTC. Protein product: CASSQANYGYTF.

The chain carries TRBV11-2 and TRBJ2-2; D is ambiguous. The V end was cut by 8 bases, the J end by 8 bases, with 9 bases between. CDR3 length: 11 residues. The germline V gene encodes CDR1 SGHAT and CDR2 FQNNGV. The CDR3 DNA reads as TGTGCCAGCGCCCCCCTGGGGGAGCTGTTTTTT. Protein sequence: CASAPLGELFF.

The chain has TRBV7-9 and TRBJ1-1; D might be TRBD1 (6 bases). Germline values: CDR1 SEHNR, CDR2 FQNEAQ (reference sequence). V lost 4 bases and J lost 3, with 18 bases in between. CDR3 size: 16 residues. CDR3 nucleotide sequence: TGTGCCAGCAGCTCCCCCAGAGGGGGGAGGGACACTGAAGCTTTCTTT. This sequence encodes CASSSPRGGRDTEAFF.

The chain uses TRBV5-8 and TRBJ2-7; 9 positions match TRBD1. Germline V CDR1 and CDR2: SGHTS, YDEGEE. Trimming took 4 bases from V and 9 from J; bases not matched to a gene: 17. The CDR3 is 16 residues long. CDR3 region: CASSPTGTGTKRGQYF. In DNA, the CDR3 is TGTGCCAGCAGCCCAACTGGGACAGGGACTAAGAGGGGGCAGTACTTC. Full variable domain (rest looked up from reference TRBV5-8 and TRBJ2-7): EAGVTQSPTHLIKTRGQQATLRCSPISGHTSVYWYQQALGLGLQFLLWYDEGEERNRGNFPPRFSGRQFPNYSSELNVNALELEDSALYLCASSPTGTGTKRGQYFGPGTRLTVT.

The chain has TRBV9 and TRBJ1-1; the match to TRBD1 covers 9 bases. The V segment lost 0 bases and the J segment 1 base; nucleotides outside the gene matches: 10. The length of the CDR3 is 18 residues. Germline CDR1 SGDLS, CDR2 YYNGEE. The CDR3 nucleotides read TGTGCCAGCAGCGTAGACCACAGGGGGCCAAGGGGGAACACTGAAGCTTTCTTT. Its protein product is CASSVDHRGPRGNTEAFF.

This chain uses TRBV7-9 with TRBJ2-3; the D is unclear. V lost 3 bases to trimming and J lost 4 bases, with 8 bases between them. CDR3 length: 13 amino acids. CDR1 and CDR2 (germline): SEHNR, FQNEAQ (reference sequence). The CDR3 loop is CASSFRWADTQYF. The CDR3 nucleotides are TGTGCCAGCAGCTTCAGGTGGGCAGATACGCAGTATTTT.

The J gene is TRBJ1-6, the V gene TRBV4-1, with unresolved D. V lost 0 bases and J 7 bases, leaving 10 bases between the germline ends. Germline V CDR1 and CDR2: MGHRA, YSYEKL. The CDR3 runs to 15 residues. As DNA, the CDR3 is TGCGCCAGCAGCCAAGAGTCGGTTGAGAATTCACCCCTCCACTTT. This codes for CASSQESVENSPLHF.